Listed here is a single T cell receptor (beta chain). An end of the junction differs from the germline gene, which may be a read error. The sample is drawn from a study of blood T cell repertoires in COVID-19. About the research overall: PBMCs, B-cell-depleted T cells, or T cells provided the cDNA or gDNA that made up the material.

Germline CDR1 SGHTA, CDR2 FQGNSA. This CDR3 contains 14 residues. As handled by the study authors: The assay estimated nucleated cells by amplifying reference gene primers. Profiled with immunoSEQ multiplex PCR; TCRdb holds only in-frame clones, not every one. That table is the source of V, J and clone size, and D and trimming were worked out from the DNA. The sample has 25,000 to 35,000 clones, 80% seen once; the top ten hold more than 40%. This chain uses TRBV7-2 with TRBJ2-3; maybe TRBD2 (5 bases). Sequencing was performed on peripheral blood. The source of this sequence is a woman aged 70-85 years with acute or convalescent COVID-19. The CDR3 sequence is CASSLASGTDTQYF. The CDR3 bases are TGTGCCAGCAGCCTAGCTTCTGGCACAGATACGCAGTATTTT.